These 20 T cell receptor beta chains were all obtained from the same sample, sequenced in a study of blood T cell repertoires in COVID-19. Produced via immunoSEQ multiplex PCR; TCRdb's table is partial and in-frame only. This sample yields some 44,000 clones, of which around 93% are seen a single time; about 11% belongs to the top ten. Input material: peripheral blood. All receptors derive from a human donor in a cohort sampled during active COVID-19.

The chain couples TRBV3-1 (or the pseudogene TRBV3-2) to TRBJ2-7; a possible D gene is TRBD2 (5 bases). The CDR3 extends over 15 amino acids. V was shortened by 1 base and J by 2 bases, with 12 bases between the two germline ends. Germline V lookup: CDR1 LGHDT, CDR2 YNNKEL (reference sequence). The CDR3 nucleotides read TGTGCCAGCAGCCAAGCAGCGAACGGGGCCTACGAGCAGTACTTC. Translated, it gives CASSQAANGAYEQYF.

The J gene is TRBJ1-2, the V gene TRBV10-3; TRBD1 aligns across 7 bases. V lost 0 bases and J lost 0; bases outside the gene matches: 4. The CDR3 is made up of 16 amino acids. Germline-derived CDR1 and CDR2 are ENHRY and SYGVKD. The CDR3: CAISESDRLANYGYTF. The CDR3 DNA reads TGTGCCATCAGTGAGTCGGACAGGCTAGCTAACTATGGCTACACCTTC.

In this sample, this clone turned up once. This sequence joins TRBV5-5 and TRBJ2-5; D is possibly TRBD1 (6 bases). Trimming stripped 0 bases from V and 1 base from J, with 13 bases between. From germline, CDR1 is SGHKS and CDR2 YYEKEE (reference sequence). The CDR3 loop spans 16 amino acids. CDR3: CASSLGAQGPQETQYF. For the CDR3, the DNA is TGTGCCAGCAGCTTGGGGGCTCAGGGGCCCCAAGAGACCCAGTACTTC. The entire variable domain, with the rest obtained from reference TRBV5-5 and TRBJ2-5, is as follows: DAGVTQSPTHLIKTRGQQVTLRCSPISGHKSVSWYQQVLGQGPQFIFQYYEKEERGRGNFPDRFSARQFPNYSSELNVNALLLGDSALYLCASSLGAQGPQETQYFGPGTRLLVL.

This sequence joins TRBV19 and TRBJ1-5; tentatively, D is TRBD1 (5 bases). Trimming shortened V by 1 base and J by 7 bases, and 14 bases separated the two germline ends. The CDR3 has 15 residues. CDR1 and CDR2 from the germline V gene are LNHDA and SQIVND (reference sequence). CDR3 nucleotide sequence: TGTGCCAGTAGTATAGCAGGGTCAGGTAGACAGCCCCAGCATTTT. This translates into CASSIAGSGRQPQHF.

The chain has TRBV18 and TRBJ2-7; D is uncertain. The CDR3 contains 13 residues. V was shortened by 3 bases and J by 2 bases, with 8 bases between the two germline ends. Germline values: CDR1 KGHSH, CDR2 LQKENI. In DNA form, the CDR3 reads TGTGCCAGCTCACCCCCAGGAACCTACGAGCAGTACTTC. Its translation is CASSPPGTYEQYF.

V and J are TRBV7-9 and TRBJ1-5; 9 bases fit TRBD1. J lost 5 bases, V lost 5 bases, and 4 bases had no gene match. The CDR3 has 14 amino acids. In germline, CDR1 is SEHNR, CDR2 FQNEAQ (reference sequence). CDR3 amino acids: CASSRTGDDQPQHF. DNA for the CDR3: TGTGCCAGCAGCCGGACAGGGGACGATCAGCCCCAGCATTTT.

This clone was seen once. The chain combines TRBV27 with TRBJ2-1, with a weak D call TRBD2 (6 bases). The CDR3 runs 12 residues. Trimming cost V 8 bases and J 10 bases, with 15 bases left between them. The germline CDR1 and CDR2 sequences are MNHEY and SMNVEV (reference sequence). In DNA, the CDR3 is TGTGCCAGCTCTTCTAGCGCACGGGAGCAGTTCTTC. This encodes CASSSSAREQFF.

The chain has TRBV3-1 (or the pseudogene TRBV3-2) and TRBJ1-6, with a weak D call TRBD1 (6 bases). The CDR3 consists of 17 residues. The ends were cut back, 1 base at V and 7 bases at J, with 17 bases in the middle. CDR1 and CDR2 (germline): LGHDT, YNNKEL (reference sequence). The CDR3 nucleotides read TGTGCCAGCAGCCAAGGGATGAGGGGGGGCACCAATTCACCCCTCCACTTT. It encodes CASSQGMRGGTNSPLHF.

The chain recombines TRBV18 with TRBJ1-3, with D perhaps matching TRBD1 (5 bases). In germline, CDR1 is KGHSH, CDR2 LQKENI. V was shortened by 3 bases and J by 2 bases, with 17 bases between the two germline ends. The CDR3 totals 17 residues. CDR3 region: CASSPQQTVRPGNTIYF. CDR3 bases: TGTGCCAGCTCACCTCAGCAGACAGTTCGGCCTGGAAACACCATATATTTT.

Here the CDR3 reads CASSLVGRVSTDTQYF. CDR3 DNA sequence: TGCGCCAGCAGCTTGGTCGGCCGGGTTAGCACAGATACGCAGTATTTT. The chain couples TRBV5-1 to TRBJ2-3; no firm D call. CDR1 is SGHRS and CDR2 is YFSETQ in the germline V gene. V was pared by 0 bases and J by 0 bases, with 11 bases between. The CDR3 extends over 16 amino acids.

The rearrangement uses TRBV7-2 and TRBJ1-1; D is unresolved. CDR3 length: 13 amino acids. The V and J ends lost 1 base and 4 bases respectively, with 7 bases between them. The germline V gene encodes CDR1 SGHTA and CDR2 FQGNSA. The CDR3 bases are TGTGCCAGCAGCTTAGTCCAGGCCACTGAAGCTTTCTTT. It codes for CASSLVQATEAFF.

The V and J genes are TRBV11-3 and TRBJ2-3; TRBD2 matches at 8 bases. J lost 5 bases, V lost 3 bases, and 7 bases had no gene match. The germline V gene encodes CDR1 SGHNT and CDR2 YENEEA. The CDR3 has 15 residues. CDR3 sequence reads: CASSFRRGAEDTQYF. CDR3 DNA sequence: TGTGCCAGCAGCTTTAGGCGGGGGGCCGAAGATACGCAGTATTTT.

The V call is TRBV10-3, the J call TRBJ1-2; 7 bases agree with TRBD1. Germline CDR1 reads ENHRY; CDR2 reads SYGVKD. J was trimmed by 6 bases and V by 6 bases; bases with no gene match: 7. The CDR3 is made up of 13 amino acids. Written as DNA, the CDR3 is TGTGCCATCAGCAACCGGGACAGCGATGGCTACACCTTC. As protein: CAISNRDSDGYTF.

This rearrangement joins TRBV7-9 to TRBJ2-7, with 7 nucleotides matching TRBD2. In germline, CDR1 is SEHNR, CDR2 FQNEAQ (reference sequence). The CDR3 is 14 residues long. V trimming: 7 bases; J trimming: 2 bases; junction bases outside the gene matches: 8. The CDR3 protein is CASTRSGVAYEQYF. The DNA of the CDR3 is TGTGCCAGCACCCGGAGCGGGGTCGCCTACGAGCAGTACTTC.

This clone was detected only once. The chain is built from TRBV30 and TRBJ1-5; 8 nucleotides align to TRBD1. Germline lookup yields CDR1 GTSNPN and CDR2 SVGIG (reference sequence). V dropped 4 bases and J dropped 0; count of bases not matched to a gene: 11. The CDR3 is made up of 17 amino acids. CDR3 DNA: TGTGCCTGGAAGAGACAGGGGCCCTCGAATAGCAATCAGCCCCAGCATTTT. Residues: CAWKRQGPSNSNQPQHF.

The chain combines TRBV3-1 (or the pseudogene TRBV3-2) with TRBJ1-1; TRBD1 agrees at 10 bases. Trimming took 5 bases from V and 4 from J; bases not matched to a gene: 10. This CDR3 has 16 residues. Per germline, CDR1 LGHDT and CDR2 YNNKEL (reference sequence). In DNA, the CDR3 is TGTGCCAGCAGCACCGGGACAGGGGATATGGGCACTGAAGCTTTCTTT. As protein: CASSTGTGDMGTEAFF.

The chain links TRBV7-6 to TRBJ2-7; D gene ambiguous. Germline lookup yields CDR1 SGHVS and CDR2 FNYEAQ. The V end lost 5 bases, the J end lost 2 bases, and 13 bases lay between the germline ends. The CDR3 length is 14 residues. As DNA, the CDR3 is TGTGCCAGCAGCGTCGGTAGTTCCACCTACGAGCAGTACTTC. It specifies CASSVGSSTYEQYF.

As regards this clone: Mismatch with germline at one junction end may stem from a read error. The chain has TRBV25-1 and TRBJ1-2; D is unresolved. This CDR3 is 12 amino acids long. Germline V gene lookup returns CDR1 MGHDK and CDR2 SYGVNS. Here the CDR3 reads CASSSLSYAYTF. CDR3 sequence (DNA): TGTGCCAGCAGTTCACTGTCCTATGCCTACACCTTC.

V usage is TRBV14 and J usage is TRBJ2-5; 10 bases are a match to TRBD1. Germline CDR1 SGHDN, CDR2 FVKESK. Trimming at V came to 5 bases and at J to 5 bases, leaving 11 bases not matched to a gene. The CDR3 sequence is 16 residues long. The CDR3 DNA follows: TGTGCCAGCAGCAAGGACAGGGGGTTGGTGTTGGAGACCCAGTACTTC. Translating it yields CASSKDRGLVLETQYF. Looking up the rest from reference TRBV14 and TRBJ2-5 gives the full variable domain: EAGVTQFPSHSVIEKGQTVTLRCDPISGHDNLYWYRRVMGKEIKFLLHFVKESKQDESGMPNNRFLAERTGGTYSTLKVQPAELEDSGVYFCASSKDRGLVLETQYFGPGTRLLVL.

The genes are TRBV29-1 and TRBJ1-5; the D is unclear. V gave up 4 bases and J gave up 0 bases, with 7 bases separating them. The germline gives CDR1 SQVTM, CDR2 ANQGSEA. The CDR3 covers 13 residues. The CDR3 DNA follows: TGCAGCGTTGGGGGAGCTAGCAATCAGCCCCAGCATTTT. It encodes CSVGGASNQPQHF.